These T cell receptor beta chains were read from a single sample in a study of human T cells and chemical hapten exposure. TCRdb used MiXCR to reprocess the RACE reads, holding one entry per CDR3 protein. The data hold 74,000 or so distinct CDR3 sequences, with over 9.5% observed a single time. The sequencing here drew on whole blood, taken in connection with sensitization to the hapten diphenylcyclopropenone (DPC). These receptors were taken from a woman aged 55-69 years with alopecia areata. Some clones in this sample may be carry-over from other donors' samples. The CDR3 runs from the conserved cysteine through the conserved F or W. The D gene is left open where the match is weak. Clone size appears in some rows only: once, few, many, or a class for an expanded clone.

V gene: TRBV9; D gene: NA; J gene: TRBJ2-1; clone size: many; CDR3 protein: CASSLDSYDYNEQFF; CDR3 DNA: TGTGCCAGCAGCCTAGACAGTTATGATTACAATGAGCAGTTCTTC
V gene: TRBV3-1; D gene: NA; J gene: TRBJ2-7; clone size: NA; CDR3 protein: CASSQGSWRAAYEQYF; CDR3 DNA: TGTGCCAGCAGCCAAGGGTCATGGAGGGCGGCCTACGAGCAGTACTTC
V gene: TRBV2; D gene: TRBD1; J gene: TRBJ2-1; clone size: many; CDR3 protein: CASSRTGNYNEQFF; CDR3 DNA: TGTGCCAGCAGTCGGACAGGGAACTACAATGAGCAGTTCTTC
V gene: TRBV30; D gene: TRBD1; J gene: TRBJ1-2; clone size: few; CDR3 protein: CAWGDRGYGYTF; CDR3 DNA: TGTGCCTGGGGGGACAGGGGGTATGGCTACACCTTC
V gene: TRBV2; D gene: NA; J gene: TRBJ2-2; clone size: many; CDR3 protein: CASKDGGTGELFF; CDR3 DNA: TGTGCCAGCAAGGACGGGGGCACCGGGGAGCTGTTTTTT
V gene: TRBV4-1; D gene: TRBD2; J gene: TRBJ2-5; clone size: few; CDR3 protein: CASSQGGSGGGQETQYF; CDR3 DNA: TGCGCCAGCAGCCAAGGCGGTAGCGGGGGGGGCCAAGAGACCCAGTACTTC
V gene: TRBV19; D gene: TRBD1; J gene: TRBJ1-5; clone size: few; CDR3 protein: CASNEGGQGRSQPQHF; CDR3 DNA: TGTGCCAGTAACGAGGGGGGACAGGGTCGCAGTCAGCCCCAGCATTTT
V gene: TRBV15; D gene: NA; J gene: TRBJ1-3; clone size: few; CDR3 protein: CATSRDRGTSGNTIYF; CDR3 DNA: TGTGCCACCAGCAGAGATAGGGGGACCTCTGGAAACACCATATATTTT
V gene: TRBV6-6; D gene: NA; J gene: TRBJ2-7; clone size: NA; CDR3 protein: CASSSLGTRLREQYF; CDR3 DNA: TGTGCCAGCAGTTCCCTTGGGACCCGCCTACGGGAGCAGTACTTC
V gene: TRBV11-2; D gene: TRBD1; J gene: TRBJ2-5; clone size: many; CDR3 protein: CASSFSGGETQYF; CDR3 DNA: TGTGCCAGCAGCTTTTCAGGGGGAGAGACCCAGTACTTC
V gene: TRBV2; D gene: TRBD2; J gene: TRBJ2-4; clone size: NA; CDR3 protein: CATGLAGMNIQYF; CDR3 DNA: TGTGCCACCGGACTAGCGGGGATGAACATTCAGTACTTC
V gene: TRBV7-2; D gene: TRBD2; J gene: TRBJ2-3; clone size: NA; CDR3 protein: CASSRGGAGDTQYF; CDR3 DNA: TGTGCCAGCAGCCGCGGGGGGGCAGGAGATACGCAGTATTTT
V gene: TRBV7-9; D gene: TRBD1; J gene: TRBJ1-6; clone size: many; CDR3 protein: CASSYMGQGGPPLHF; CDR3 DNA: TGTGCCAGCAGCTACATGGGACAGGGCGGTCCACCCCTCCACTTT
V gene: TRBV9; D gene: TRBD1; J gene: TRBJ2-5; clone size: few; CDR3 protein: CASSVEIGTGRETQYF; CDR3 DNA: TGTGCCAGCAGCGTAGAGATCGGGACAGGGAGAGAGACCCAGTACTTC
V gene: TRBV5-1; D gene: NA; J gene: TRBJ2-7; clone size: NA; CDR3 protein: CASRLDNREQYF; CDR3 DNA: TGCGCCAGCAGGCTGGACAACCGGGAGCAGTACTTC
V gene: TRBV7-6; D gene: TRBD1; J gene: TRBJ1-6; clone size: many; CDR3 protein: CASGGQENSPLHF; CDR3 DNA: TGTGCCAGCGGTGGACAGGAGAATTCACCCCTCCACTTT
V gene: TRBV20-1; D gene: TRBD2; J gene: TRBJ2-1; clone size: NA; CDR3 protein: CSASRGLAGGPVRFF; CDR3 DNA: TGCAGTGCTAGCCGGGGACTAGCGGGGGGCCCCGTAAGGTTCTTC
V gene: TRBV19; D gene: NA; J gene: TRBJ1-5; clone size: many; CDR3 protein: CARARLRSNSNQPQHF; CDR3 DNA: TGTGCCAGAGCCCGCTTGAGGTCTAATAGCAATCAGCCCCAGCATTTT
V gene: TRBV6-5; D gene: NA; J gene: TRBJ2-5; clone size: many; CDR3 protein: CASSRYQRQETQYF; CDR3 DNA: TGTGCCAGCAGCCGTTACCAGAGACAAGAGACCCAGTACTTC
V gene: TRBV29-1; D gene: TRBD1; J gene: TRBJ1-1; clone size: NA; CDR3 protein: CSVNRDRGPTEAFF; CDR3 DNA: TGCAGCGTTAACCGGGACAGGGGGCCCACTGAAGCTTTCTTT
V gene: TRBV15; D gene: NA; J gene: TRBJ2-3; clone size: few; CDR3 protein: CATSTPGSPRGSTDTQYF; CDR3 DNA: TGTGCCACCAGCACTCCCGGGTCCCCGAGGGGTAGCACAGATACGCAGTATTTT
V gene: TRBV12-2; D gene: NA; J gene: TRBJ2-7; clone size: few; CDR3 protein: CASRSPLLAGQLHEQYF; CDR3 DNA: TGTGCAAGTCGCTCCCCCTTGTTAGCAGGCCAGTTGCACGAGCAGTACTTC
V gene: TRBV3-1; D gene: NA; J gene: TRBJ2-3; clone size: many; CDR3 protein: CASSQYTSEADTQYF; CDR3 DNA: TGTGCCAGCAGCCAATATACGAGCGAGGCAGATACGCAGTATTTT
V gene: TRBV5-6; D gene: TRBD1; J gene: TRBJ1-5; clone size: few; CDR3 protein: CASSLRRGLVHSNQPQHF; CDR3 DNA: TGTGCCAGCAGCTTGAGAAGGGGGCTGGTTCATAGCAATCAGCCCCAGCATTTT
V gene: TRBV7-2; D gene: TRBD1; J gene: TRBJ1-2; clone size: NA; CDR3 protein: CASSPGQIFYGYTF; CDR3 DNA: TGTGCCAGCAGCCCGGGACAGATATTCTATGGCTACACCTTC
V gene: TRBV7-9; D gene: TRBD1; J gene: TRBJ1-5; clone size: few; CDR3 protein: CASSQWRGTGDQPQHF; CDR3 DNA: TGTGCCAGCAGCCAATGGCGCGGGACAGGGGATCAGCCCCAGCATTTT
V gene: TRBV3-1; D gene: TRBD2; J gene: TRBJ2-3; clone size: few; CDR3 protein: CASSQFSQRGALDTQYF; CDR3 DNA: TGTGCCAGCAGCCAATTTAGCCAGCGGGGGGCGCTGGATACGCAGTATTTT
V gene: TRBV12-3/TRBV12-4; D gene: TRBD1; J gene: TRBJ2-5; clone size: NA; CDR3 protein: CASSLGQGAKTQYF; CDR3 DNA: TGTGCCAGCAGTTTAGGGCAGGGGGCAAAGACCCAGTACTTC
V gene: TRBV6-1; D gene: TRBD1; J gene: TRBJ1-5; clone size: few; CDR3 protein: CASSPGQGGLGQPQHF; CDR3 DNA: TGTGCCAGCAGTCCGGGACAGGGGGGCCTCGGGCAGCCCCAGCATTTT
V gene: TRBV29-1; D gene: NA; J gene: TRBJ1-1; clone size: NA; CDR3 protein: CSVERGMNTEAFF; CDR3 DNA: TGCAGCGTTGAAAGGGGGATGAACACTGAAGCTTTCTTT
V gene: TRBV6-5; D gene: TRBD2; J gene: TRBJ2-1; clone size: few; CDR3 protein: CASSSGGFSYNEQFF; CDR3 DNA: TGTGCCAGCAGTAGCGGGGGGTTCTCCTACAATGAGCAGTTCTTC
V gene: TRBV3-1; D gene: NA; J gene: TRBJ2-7; clone size: few; CDR3 protein: CASSNSWEQYF; CDR3 DNA: TGTGCCAGCAGCAATAGCTGGGAGCAGTACTTC
V gene: TRBV7-9; D gene: TRBD1; J gene: TRBJ2-5; clone size: NA; CDR3 protein: CASSLLGQHQETQYF; CDR3 DNA: TGTGCCAGCAGCTTACTGGGACAGCACCAAGAGACCCAGTACTTC
V gene: TRBV7-2; D gene: NA; J gene: TRBJ2-1; clone size: many; CDR3 protein: CASSLDWNPYNEQFF; CDR3 DNA: TGTGCCAGCAGCCTAGACTGGAACCCCTACAATGAGCAGTTCTTC
V gene: TRBV5-4; D gene: TRBD1; J gene: TRBJ2-7; clone size: many; CDR3 protein: CASSRDRVYEQYF; CDR3 DNA: TGTGCCAGCAGCCGGGACAGGGTCTACGAGCAGTACTTC
V gene: TRBV10-1; D gene: NA; J gene: TRBJ2-2; clone size: NA; CDR3 protein: CASSEQGMAGELFF; CDR3 DNA: TGCGCCAGCAGTGAGCAGGGTATGGCCGGGGAGCTGTTTTTT
V gene: TRBV12-3/TRBV12-4; D gene: NA; J gene: TRBJ1-2; clone size: NA; CDR3 protein: CASSATGGYGYTF; CDR3 DNA: TGTGCCAGCAGTGCCACAGGAGGCTATGGCTACACCTTC
V gene: TRBV13; D gene: NA; J gene: TRBJ2-4; clone size: NA; CDR3 protein: CASSFGGNIQYF; CDR3 DNA: TGTGCCAGCAGCTTCGGAGGAAACATTCAGTACTTC
V gene: TRBV6-6; D gene: NA; J gene: TRBJ2-7; clone size: NA; CDR3 protein: CASSFGIRSSYEQYF; CDR3 DNA: TGTGCCAGCAGTTTTGGGATCCGGAGCTCCTACGAGCAGTACTTC
V gene: TRBV5-6; D gene: NA; J gene: TRBJ1-5; clone size: few; CDR3 protein: CASSLYGGRNNQPQHF; CDR3 DNA: TGTGCCAGCAGCTTGTACGGAGGTAGAAACAATCAGCCCCAGCATTTT
V gene: TRBV29-1; D gene: TRBD2; J gene: TRBJ2-7; clone size: many; CDR3 protein: CPLRETYEQYF; CDR3 DNA: TGCCCTTTGCGGGAGACTTACGAGCAGTACTTC
V gene: TRBV5-6; D gene: TRBD1; J gene: TRBJ1-6; clone size: many; CDR3 protein: CASSAQDRAPLHF; CDR3 DNA: TGTGCCAGCAGCGCACAGGACAGGGCCCCCCTCCACTTT
V gene: TRBV7-2; D gene: NA; J gene: TRBJ2-3; clone size: few; CDR3 protein: CASSFLVLGSDTQYF; CDR3 DNA: TGTGCCAGCAGCTTTCTGGTTCTGGGATCAGATACGCAGTATTTT
V gene: TRBV10-3; D gene: TRBD1; J gene: TRBJ1-2; clone size: NA; CDR3 protein: CAISPGGSDYGYTF; CDR3 DNA: TGTGCCATCAGCCCAGGGGGATCTGACTATGGCTACACCTTC
V gene: TRBV10-3; D gene: NA; J gene: TRBJ1-5; clone size: few; CDR3 protein: CAISERDSNQPQHF; CDR3 DNA: TGTGCCATCAGTGAGAGGGACAGCAATCAGCCCCAGCATTTT
V gene: TRBV9; D gene: NA; J gene: TRBJ2-7; clone size: NA; CDR3 protein: CASSPWDGSYEQYF; CDR3 DNA: TGTGCCAGCAGCCCATGGGACGGCTCCTACGAGCAGTACTTC
V gene: TRBV4-1; D gene: NA; J gene: TRBJ2-6; clone size: many; CDR3 protein: CASSQIRRLQVLSSGANVLTF; CDR3 DNA: TGCGCCAGCAGCCAAATTCGAAGATTACAGGTCCTATCCTCTGGGGCCAACGTCCTGACTTTC
V gene: TRBV7-7; D gene: NA; J gene: TRBJ2-5; clone size: many; CDR3 protein: CASSLEDSSETQYF; CDR3 DNA: TGTGCTAGCAGCTTAGAGGACAGTTCAGAGACCCAGTACTTC
V gene: TRBV5-1; D gene: TRBD2; J gene: TRBJ2-7; clone size: few; CDR3 protein: CASSLVPDGGGEQYF; CDR3 DNA: TGCGCCAGCAGCTTGGTCCCCGATGGGGGGGGCGAGCAGTACTTC
V gene: TRBV2; D gene: NA; J gene: TRBJ2-7; clone size: NA; CDR3 protein: CASSEQAAEQYF; CDR3 DNA: TGTGCCAGCAGTGAACAGGCAGCCGAGCAGTACTTC
V gene: TRBV29-1; D gene: NA; J gene: TRBJ2-3; clone size: NA; CDR3 protein: CSVGIQIGTDTQYF; CDR3 DNA: TGCAGCGTTGGTATTCAGATCGGCACAGATACGCAGTATTTT
V gene: TRBV18; D gene: NA; J gene: TRBJ1-3; clone size: many; CDR3 protein: CASSPPSGAGNTIYF; CDR3 DNA: TGTGCCAGCTCACCACCGTCGGGGGCTGGAAACACCATATATTTT
V gene: TRBV5-1; D gene: NA; J gene: TRBJ2-5; clone size: many; CDR3 protein: CASSFGEQETQYF; CDR3 DNA: TGCGCCAGCAGCTTTGGCGAACAAGAGACCCAGTACTTC
V gene: TRBV29-1; D gene: TRBD1; J gene: TRBJ2-2; clone size: NA; CDR3 protein: CSVGWIQGVDTGELFF; CDR3 DNA: TGCAGCGTCGGTTGGATACAGGGGGTAGACACCGGGGAGCTGTTTTTT
V gene: TRBV2; D gene: TRBD2; J gene: TRBJ2-1; clone size: many; CDR3 protein: CASSWTSSYNEQFF; CDR3 DNA: TGTGCCAGCAGTTGGACTAGCTCCTACAATGAGCAGTTCTTC
V gene: TRBV18; D gene: NA; J gene: TRBJ1-2; clone size: NA; CDR3 protein: CASSPGTESNYGYTF; CDR3 DNA: TGTGCCAGCTCACCAGGAACAGAGTCTAACTATGGCTACACCTTC
V gene: TRBV7-2; D gene: NA; J gene: TRBJ2-3; clone size: NA; CDR3 protein: CASSFRFQDTQYF; CDR3 DNA: TGTGCCAGCAGCTTTCGTTTCCAAGATACGCAGTATTTT